This T cell receptor beta chain derives from a study of CD8 T cells in ankylosing spondylitis. Regarding this clonotype: Its antigen is unknown.

Germline CDR1 reads MNHNS; CDR2 reads SASEGT. The CDR3 is made up of 17 amino acids. V dropped 6 bases and J dropped 4; count of bases not matched to a gene: 11. TCRdb used MiXCR to reprocess the 5' RACE reads, holding one entry per CDR3 protein. This table has 180,000 or so distinct CDR3 sequences, roughly 12% appearing once. Findings and limits, study-wide: Previous work reported some of these motif variants in the synovial fluid and blood of reactive arthritis.

The source of this sequence is a male donor with ankylosing spondylitis or in good health (not recorded which). The sample comprised blood, either unsorted or a sorted T cell fraction (not recorded which). The gene calls are TRBV6-1 and TRBJ2-7; TRBD2 matches at 14 bases. The CDR3 DNA is TGTGCCAGCAGCCCGACTAGCGGGAGGGCCGGTAGGTACGAGCAGTACTTC. Translating it yields CASSPTSGRAGRYEQYF.